This TCR beta chain was identified during a study of long-term antiretroviral therapy in people with HIV. Overall study: The earliest specimens came about a decade ahead of the 2015 immediate-ART recommendation.

Sequencing relied on immunoSEQ assay v3.0, run at survey level. Samples were sequenced targeting about 40,000-50,000 T-cell genomes each. The method was immunoSEQ multiplex PCR; TCRdb's version includes in-frame clones alone and lacks a portion of them. The sample lists under 15,000 clones; more than 80% were seen once. Germline CDR1 reads MDHEN; CDR2 reads SYDVKM. The CDR3 loop spans 16 amino acids. Trimming at V came to 1 base and at J to 7 bases, leaving 7 bases not matched to a gene. Regarding the study as a whole: Clones that had undergone expansion before ART prevailed in the repertoire throughout all time points.

In this sample, this clone turned up once. Its target is unknown. This chain joins TRBV28 and TRBJ2-2, with 9 bases lining up with TRBD1. The TCR comes from a man in his forties with HIV. The sequences come from unsorted PBMCs, collected 3.4 years after starting antiretroviral therapy. CDR3 sequence reads: CASSLSGTGWVGELFF. The CDR3, as DNA: TGTGCCAGCAGTTTATCAGGGACAGGGTGGGTCGGGGAGCTGTTTTTT.